This T cell receptor beta chain was sequenced during a study of T cells expressing NK-cell markers (dated by TCRdb to about 2020). Study-wide context: Three sorted T-cell subsets (CD3+CD56+NKG2C+, CD3+CD56+NKG2C- and CD3+CD56-NKG2C+) from about 8 donors had their TCR beta-chain repertoires profiled. Among the eight sequenced donors, seven were HCMV-seropositive and one was HCMV-seronegative. Randomly selected healthy volunteers, three men and five women, were used as the eight sequenced donors. Libraries were sequenced as 2 x 150 bp reads on Illumina HiSeq 2000/2500, MiSeq or NextSeq. Study-wide findings and limitations: In six donors, the dominant CD3+CD56+NKG2C+ clonotypes were found to rank among the top 10 CD8+ clonotypes and to make up 1.0-7.0% of CD8+ T cells. Those dominant clonotypes were again the most abundant among CD3+CD56-NKG2C+ cells in a few donors, at roughly 25-65%. Whether the expanded NKG2C-expressing T cell clones were specific for HCMV antigens remained unclear.

Data came from an Illumina HiSeq 2000. TCR beta cDNA libraries were prepared using 5'RACE template switching, which introduced a universal primer site and unique molecular identifiers. Synthesis of cDNA was primed from the TCR beta constant segment and was followed by two consecutive PCR amplification steps. Under the source paper's analysis protocol: MIGEC was used to demultiplex reads and group the reads by UMI, and MiTCR was used to assemble and quantify clonotypes. To exclude erroneous sequences, any TCR cDNA sequence not supported by at least two reads was discarded. The tcR package was used for downstream repertoire analysis, and clonotypes were matched between fractions using CDR3 nucleotide sequence together with V segment. VDJmatch was used to annotate antigen specificity against VDJdb, with one amino acid substitution in CDR3 allowed. TCRdb reprocessed the reads and lists each CDR3 protein sequence as a single entry, with no DNA. These V and J calls rely on TCRdb rather than the paper's analysis. The table for this sample lists under 200,000 distinct CDR3 sequences. Of the sample, about 18% falls within the top ten clones.

A commercial ELISA kit detecting HCMV-specific IgG in serum was used to determine HCMV serostatus. Peripheral blood mononuclear cells were isolated from blood by Ficoll density gradient centrifugation. Worth noting for this clonotype: Which antigen it targets is not known.

From the cysteine through the phenylalanine, the CDR3 covers 16 amino acids. DNA for this receptor is not on file. In the germline V gene, CDR1 corresponds to SGHAT and CDR2 to FQNNGV. The sample comprised blood T cells: a sorted CD56 or NKG2C T cell subset, CD4+ or CD8+ T cells, or bulk PBMC T cells (not recorded which). This clonotype was obtained from a woman between 18 and 70 years old in good health. The sequence is built from TRBV11-2 and TRBJ2-7; the D call of TRBD1 rests on TCRdb alone, since no DNA is present to check it. The CDR3 protein: CASSLDIWDRGPEQYF.